The 5 T cell receptor beta chains presented below share a single source sample, sequenced in a study of CD8+ T cells in alopecia areata. Cutaneous lymph node cells were pooled, and they were sorted using CD4, CD8alpha, NKG2D, NKG2ACE and other markers. Sequencing used cDNA as its template, made by extracting RNA and reverse transcribing it. Using immunoSEQ multiplex PCR, the repertoire was profiled, and TCRdb retains in-frame clones only, with some absent. Found here are about 270,000 clones, no singletons; the ten largest cover 0.9% to 1.5%. The source material was CD4+ T cells sorted from a lymph node. The receptors were gathered from a C3H/HeJ mouse with alopecia areata. For this strain, the MHC haplotype corresponds to H2-k.

Remarks on this clone: Gene names are mouse gene names. Other nucleotide sequences in the sample specify the same CDR3. The covered CDR3 bases are TGTGCCAGCAGCCAACGACTGGGAAGCTCCTAT. Translated: CASSQRLGSSY. The full CDR3 sequence reads CASSQRLGSSYEQYF. This chain joins TRBV5 and TRBJ2-7, with 7 bases aligning to TRBD2. Coverage ceases 4 residues before the CDR3 finishes, and the germline J gene fills in the end. The ends lost 2 bases at V and 0 bases at J; junction bases unmatched: 4. The germline CDR1 and CDR2 sequences are LGHNA and YNLKQL (reference sequence). The CDR3 has 15 residues.

Remarks on this clone: Gene labels here are mouse ones. The DNA ends 4 residues before the CDR3 does, and the rest of the CDR3 is filled in from the germline J gene. The chain couples TRBV13-3 to TRBJ2-4; TRBD2 matches at 9 bases. Germline loops: CDR1 NNHDY, CDR2 SYVADS. The ends lost 4 bases at V and 1 base at J; junction bases unmatched: 1. This CDR3 is built from 14 residues. The sequenced part of the CDR3 DNA is TGTGCCAGCAGTAACTGGGGGGGTCAAAAC. Translating gives CASSNWGGQN. The CDR3 in its entirety is CASSNWGGQNTLYF.

This clone has only a few counts. The listed genes are named as in mouse. The read terminates 4 residues before the CDR3 end, so the remaining end is supplied by the germline J gene. This rearrangement joins TRBV5 to TRBJ2-1; tentatively, D is TRBD1 (5 bases). The germline CDR1 and CDR2 sequences are LGHNA and YNLKQL (reference sequence). CDR3 length: 15 residues. V was shortened by 1 base and J by 3 bases, with 10 bases between the two germline ends. CDR3 in amino acids: CASSQAGQSYAEQFF. Incomplete CDR3 DNA: TGTGCCAGCAGCCAAGCCGGACAATCCTATGCT.

Concerning this clone itself: Any gene name here is a mouse gene name. The CDR3 extends 4 residues past the end of the read, so its final part is completed from the germline J gene. The J gene is TRBJ1-2, the V gene TRBV12-1; D unclear. Germline values: CDR1 SGHSN, CDR2 HYEKVE. Between the trimmed V and J ends, which lost 4 bases and 0 bases, there was a span of 5 bases. The CDR3 length is 12 residues. The covered CDR3 bases are TGTGCCAGCTCCCTTACAAACTCC. Protein product: CASSLTNS. The entire CDR3 is CASSLTNSDYTF.

This clone came up a few times. Genes and germline come from the mouse. The read gets to within 4 residues of the CDR3 end, and the germline J gene fills in the rest. The sample carries other DNA sequences with the same CDR3. V usage is TRBV13-2 and J usage is TRBJ2-3; 7 bases fit TRBD2. This CDR3 region has 15 residues. V gave up 2 bases and J gave up 0 bases; unmatched junction bases: 3. Per germline, CDR1 NNHNN and CDR2 SYGAGS (reference sequence). This CDR3 reads CASGDPGGSAETLYF. The DNA read from the CDR3 is TGTGCCAGCGGTGACCCTGGGGGTAGTGCAGAA.